This is a list of T cell receptor beta chains from one sample in a study of T cell responses to AZD1222 COVID-19 vaccine. Repertoires were generated with immunoSEQ multiplex PCR, while TCRdb's copy carries only in-frame clones and drops some. The table has some 140,000 clones, approximately 89% seen once. The source was peripheral blood, collected on day 0 of AZD1222 vaccination. All receptors come from an adult in good health. CDR3s include the opening cysteine and the closing phenylalanine or tryptophan. Each record gives: V gene, clone size, J gene, D gene, CDR3 protein, CDR3 DNA. D genes are given only for firm matches. Clone size, where shown, is once, few, many, or a class for clones that have expanded.

V gene: TRBV27; clone size: few; J gene: TRBJ1-6; D gene: TRBD1; CDR3 protein: CASTSGTGGSPLHF; CDR3 DNA: TGTGCCAGCACTTCCGGGACAGGGGGTTCACCCCTCCACTTT
V gene: TRBV7-9; clone size: -; J gene: TRBJ1-2; D gene: -; CDR3 protein: CASSPHLNPYGYTF; CDR3 DNA: TGTGCCAGCAGCCCCCACTTAAACCCCTATGGCTACACCTTC
V gene: TRBV7-9; clone size: -; J gene: TRBJ2-1; D gene: TRBD2; CDR3 protein: CASSSRTSGSDEQFF; CDR3 DNA: TGTGCCAGCAGCTCCCGGACTAGCGGGAGTGATGAGCAGTTCTTC
V gene: TRBV3-1/TRBV3-2; clone size: -; J gene: TRBJ2-3; D gene: -; CDR3 protein: CASSQSSTDTQYF; CDR3 DNA: TGTGCCAGCAGCCAATCTAGCACAGATACGCAGTATTTT
V gene: TRBV7-8; clone size: -; J gene: TRBJ1-2; D gene: -; CDR3 protein: CASSLVIASGPNYGYTF; CDR3 DNA: TGTGCCAGCAGCTTAGTTATTGCTTCAGGGCCGAACTATGGCTACACCTTC
V gene: TRBV5-1; clone size: -; J gene: TRBJ2-3; D gene: -; CDR3 protein: CASSLAGDTQYF; CDR3 DNA: TGCGCCAGCAGCTTGGCCGGAGATACGCAGTATTTT
V gene: TRBV4-2; clone size: -; J gene: TRBJ2-7; D gene: -; CDR3 protein: CASSQVQLGDSYEQYF; CDR3 DNA: TGTGCCAGCAGCCAAGTTCAGCTAGGGGACTCCTACGAGCAGTACTTC
V gene: TRBV7-9; clone size: -; J gene: TRBJ1-1; D gene: -; CDR3 protein: CASSDKKGLNTEAFF; CDR3 DNA: TGTGCCAGCAGCGATAAGAAGGGATTGAACACTGAAGCTTTCTTT
V gene: TRBV10-2; clone size: -; J gene: TRBJ2-1; D gene: -; CDR3 protein: CASSEFRTPNEQFF; CDR3 DNA: TGCGCCAGCAGTGAGTTTAGGACACCCAATGAGCAGTTCTTC
V gene: TRBV25-1; clone size: -; J gene: TRBJ2-1; D gene: -; CDR3 protein: CAEVRQGHEQFF; CDR3 DNA: TGCGCAGAGGTACGGCAGGGCCATGAGCAGTTCTTC